Each of the 20 T cell receptor beta chains below was sequenced from the same sample in a study of blood T cells in healthy people across ages (dated by TCRdb to about 2015). Library creation used 5' RACE. Sequenced on an Illumina HiSeq 2500. The second PCR ran for roughly 7 to 12 cycles and used a J-beta primer mix along with a sample-barcoded 5' primer. TCRdb redid the processing of the public reads, applying fastp at Q25 and MiXCR, and retained in-frame beta chains. Every distinct CDR3 protein forms one entry, paired with its most common genes and DNA. The sample data list about 1,500,000 distinct CDR3 sequences, and about 40% of these were observed just once. Of the sample, around 8% falls within the top ten clones. The specimen was blood. Source of these receptors: a woman aged 18-29 years in good health.

J is TRBJ2-1 and V is TRBV5-1; D call uncertain. Germline CDR1 reads SGHRS; CDR2 reads YFSETQ. Trimming removed 0 bases at V and 0 bases at J, with 13 bases between. The CDR3 is made up of 17 amino acids. Here the CDR3 DNA reads TGCGCCAGCAGCTTGGAGGTCAGCCATAGCTCCTACAATGAGCAGTTCTTC. Translated: CASSLEVSHSSYNEQFF.

Of note for this clonotype: Mismatch with germline at one junction end may stem from a read error. CDR3 in amino acids: CASSFERASADMQYF. DNA of the CDR3: TGTGCCAGCAGTTTTGAGCGGGCCAGCGCAGATATGCAGTATTTT. The chain couples TRBV12-3 or TRBV12-4 to TRBJ2-3; the D gene is possibly TRBD2 (6 bases). The CDR3 totals 15 residues.

This clonotype was detected only a few times. The rearrangement uses TRBV4-2 and TRBJ2-7; 9 bases are shared with TRBD2. CDR1 is LGHNA, CDR2 YNFKEQ, per germline. The CDR3 is made up of 16 amino acids. The trim removed 3 bases at V and 1 base at J, leaving 7 bases unmatched. The CDR3 loop is CASSQAASGRSYEQYF. In DNA, the CDR3 is TGTGCCAGCAGCCAGGCCGCCAGCGGGAGGTCCTACGAGCAGTACTTC.

A word on this clonotype: An end of the junction does not agree with germline; a read error may underlie this. This rearrangement joins TRBV6-1 to TRBJ2-3; a weak D match, TRBD1 (6 bases). Germline lookup yields CDR1 MNHNS and CDR2 SASEGT. The CDR3 is made up of 14 amino acids. As DNA, the CDR3 is TGTGCCGGCAGTGAAAAAAGGGGGACAGATACGCAGTATTTT. It translates to CAGSEKRGTDTQYF.

This clonotype was found a few times. V and J are TRBV18 and TRBJ1-6; no firm D call. The CDR3 covers 14 residues. Trimming removed 5 bases from V and 6 bases from J, with 11 bases in between. Germline V CDR1 and CDR2: KGHSH, LQKENI. The CDR3 loop is CASSTGWGNSPLHF. The CDR3 DNA follows: TGTGCCAGCTCAACGGGATGGGGTAATTCACCCCTCCACTTT.

The rearrangement uses TRBV29-1 and TRBJ2-5; D is unclear. Germline V gene lookup returns CDR1 SQVTM and CDR2 ANQGSEA. The V and J ends lost 6 bases and 11 bases respectively, with 13 bases between them. The CDR3 length is 10 residues. The CDR3: CSVGNNEQYF. In nucleotides, the CDR3 is TGCAGCGTGGGTAACAATGAGCAGTACTTC. Based on the CDR3 plus reference TRBV29-1 and TRBJ2-5, the full variable domain is SAVISQKPSRDICQRGTSLTIQCQVDSQVTMMFWYRQQPGQSLTLIATANQGSEATYESGFVIDKFPISRPNLTFSTLTVSNMSPEDSSIYLCSVGNNEQYFGPGTRLLVL.

V gene TRBV11-2 combines with J gene TRBJ2-7; perhaps D is TRBD1 or TRBD2 (5 bases each). The V end lost 3 bases, the J end lost 5 bases, and 11 bases lay between the germline ends. Germline values: CDR1 SGHAT, CDR2 FQNNGV. CDR3 size: 13 residues. As DNA, the CDR3 is TGTGCCAGCAGCTTTGGGGGAGTCGACGAGCAGTACTTC. Translation gives CASSFGGVDEQYF.

This clonotype has a handful of counts. A clone one base away is much larger, so this may be a read error. The chain couples TRBV5-5 to TRBJ2-7; D may be TRBD1 (5 bases). CDR1 SGHKS and CDR2 YYEKEE come from the germline V gene (reference sequence). This CDR3 spans 14 amino acids. Trimming pared 4 bases from V and 7 bases from J, leaving 18 bases between. The CDR3 sequence: CASSPAWGYNEQYF. The CDR3 coding sequence is TGTGCCAGCAGCCCGGCGTGGGGCTACAATGAGCAGTACTTC.

This clonotype was found once. J is TRBJ2-3 and V is TRBV7-3; 7 bases line up with TRBD1. CDR3 length: 16 amino acids. The J segment lost 2 bases and the V segment lost 2 bases, leaving 7 bases of the junction unmatched. The germline V gene encodes CDR1 SGHTA and CDR2 FQGTGA. The CDR3 DNA sequence: TGTGCCAGCAGCTTAGGGACAGATAGGAACACAGATACGCAGTATTTT. Protein sequence: CASSLGTDRNTDTQYF.

This chain connects TRBV2 to TRBJ2-5, with 9 bases fitting TRBD2. Matching the DNA end better, TRBJ2-7 makes the J call doubtful. The CDR3 is 15 amino acids. Germline V gene lookup returns CDR1 SNHLY and CDR2 FYNNEI. The CDR3 DNA follows: TGTGCCAGCAGGACCGGGACTAGCTACACCTACGAGCAGTACTTC. Protein: CASRTGTSYTYEQYF.

Notes on this clonotype: Its ends do not fully match the called genes, so a read error is possible. The CDR3 sequence: CVSSLGASYNEQFF. The DNA of the CDR3 is TGCGTCAGCAGCCTGGGGGCTTCCTACAATGAGCAGTTCTTC. The rearrangement joins TRBV5-1 to TRBJ2-1; D is perhaps TRBD1 (6 bases). The CDR3 has 14 amino acids. Germline CDR1 reads SGHRS; CDR2 reads YFSETQ. Drawing the rest from reference TRBV5-1 and TRBJ2-1, the complete variable domain is KAGVTQTPRYLIKTRGQQVTLSCSPISGHRSVSWYQQTPGQGLQFLFEYFSETQRNKGNFPGRFSGRQFSNSRSEMNVSTLELGDSALYLCVSSLGASYNEQFFGPGTRLTVL.

V is TRBV6-5 and J is TRBJ1-1, with 7 bases matching TRBD1. V shed 2 bases, J shed 6 bases, and the junction held 15 bases outside the gene matches. Germline-derived CDR1 and CDR2 are MNHEY and SVGAGI. CDR3 length: 17 amino acids. CDR3 loop: CASSYAGQVSSMAEAFF. The DNA for the CDR3 is TGTGCCAGCAGTTACGCTGGACAGGTTTCCTCAATGGCTGAAGCTTTCTTT.

A few counts support this clonotype. This CDR3 reads CASSQGPGSTGELFF. CDR3 coding DNA: TGTGCCAGCAGCCAAGGTCCCGGCAGCACCGGGGAGCTGTTTTTT. The V gene is TRBV3-1, the J gene TRBJ2-2; D unresolved. CDR1 and CDR2 from the germline V gene are LGHDT and YNNKEL (reference sequence). The CDR3 spans 15 residues. Between the trimmed V and J ends, which lost 1 base and 4 bases, there was a span of 10 bases.

This sequence joins TRBV11-2 and TRBJ2-6; no reliable D call. V was trimmed by 1 base and J by 2 bases, leaving 9 bases between them. The CDR3 extends over 16 amino acids. Germline values: CDR1 SGHAT, CDR2 FQNNGV. CDR3 nucleotides: TGTGCCAGCAGCTTAGTTCCAAGAGCTGGGGCCAACGTCCTGACTTTC. Its protein is CASSLVPRAGANVLTF.

Notes on this clonotype: This may come from a read error, since a much larger clone is one base off. V and J are TRBV12-3 or TRBV12-4 and TRBJ2-1, with D hard to call. This CDR3 is 12 amino acids long. The germline V and J ends were trimmed by 6 bases and 10 bases, with 13 bases remaining between them. CDR3 protein: CASRGGPYEQFF. CDR3 nucleotide sequence: TGTGCCAGCAGGGGCGGCCCCTACGAGCAGTTCTTC.

The chain employs TRBV2 and TRBJ1-2, with unresolved D. Trimming pared 3 bases from V and 5 bases from J, leaving 16 bases between. This CDR3 region has 15 residues. Germline V gene sequence: CDR1 SNHLY, CDR2 FYNNEI. The CDR3 DNA follows: TGTGCCAGCAGTGAGGACGGCAAGTTGGGGTATGGCTACACCTTC. Its protein product is CASSEDGKLGYGYTF.

A few counts support this clonotype. V and J are TRBV12-3 or TRBV12-4 and TRBJ1-5, with TRBD1 matching 8 bases. The CDR3 is 15 residues long. Unmatched junction bases numbered 7, after V lost 8 bases and J lost 1 base. CDR3 region: CASRGQGISNQPQHF. The CDR3 DNA sequence: TGTGCCAGCCGAGGACAGGGTATAAGCAATCAGCCCCAGCATTTT.

V is TRBV6-5 and J is TRBJ2-5, with no clear D. V was trimmed by 4 bases and J by 5 bases, leaving 14 bases between them. Germline assignment: CDR1 MNHEY and CDR2 SVGAGI. The CDR3 runs 14 residues. CDR3 loop: CASSSDTARETQYF. The CDR3 DNA reads as TGTGCCAGCAGTTCTGACACCGCCAGGGAGACCCAGTACTTC.

This sequence joins TRBV12-3 or TRBV12-4 and TRBJ2-3; 11 bases fit TRBD1. Germline trimming cut 3 bases from V and 5 bases from J; bases unmatched to any gene: 4. The CDR3 runs to 15 residues. CDR3 DNA sequence: TGTGCCAGCAGTTTTTGGACAGGGGGCGAAGATACGCAGTATTTT. Amino acids: CASSFWTGGEDTQYF.

The chain employs TRBV10-3 and TRBJ2-3; 8 bases align to TRBD2. The CDR3 covers 15 residues. Germline V gives CDR1 ENHRY, CDR2 SYGVKD. V lost 3 bases and J lost 3; bases outside the gene matches: 5. CDR3 DNA: TGTGCCATCAGTGATGGCGCTAGCGGGACAGATACGCAGTATTTT. Its translation: CAISDGASGTDTQYF.